This T cell receptor beta chain stems from a study of cytomegalovirus exposure and HLA in healthy donors. Study-wide results and caveats: The authors listed around 150 TCR beta chains as cytomegalovirus-associated.

On this clone itself: The antigen remains unidentified.

The CDR3 covers 16 residues. V gave up 2 bases and J gave up 4 bases; unmatched junction bases: 10. Germline values: CDR1 MNHEY, CDR2 SVGAGI. Amplification used 60 Vbeta primers and 13 Jbeta primers. The assay was immunoSEQ multiplex PCR, and TCRdb's table has in-frame clones only and misses some. Among 150,000 to 200,000 clones listed, around 83% were seen once. Sequencing was done on a sample of PBMCs. This sequence was found in a man aged 45 to 65 in good health and CMV-seropositive. The chain employs TRBV6-5 and TRBJ2-7; TRBD1 aligns across 8 bases. For the CDR3, the DNA is TGTGCCAGCAGTTACGGGGACAGGCCCACGTCTTACGAGCAGTACTTC. Its translation: CASSYGDRPTSYEQYF.